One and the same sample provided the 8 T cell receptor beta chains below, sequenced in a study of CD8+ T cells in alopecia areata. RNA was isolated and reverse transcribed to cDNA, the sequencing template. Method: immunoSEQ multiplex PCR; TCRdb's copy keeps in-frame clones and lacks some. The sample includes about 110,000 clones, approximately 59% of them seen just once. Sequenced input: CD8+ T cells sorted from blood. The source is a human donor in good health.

CDR3 DNA sequence: TGTGCCAGCAGCTTAGGACCAGGGCTGGCGAACACCGGGGAGCTGTTTTTT. This gives the protein CASSLGPGLANTGELFF. This sequence joins TRBV7-9 and TRBJ2-2; tentatively, D is TRBD1 (5 bases). CDR1 is SEHNR, CDR2 FQNEAQ, per germline (reference sequence). This CDR3 has 17 amino acids. Trimming shortened V by 1 base and J by 0 bases, and 12 bases separated the two germline ends.

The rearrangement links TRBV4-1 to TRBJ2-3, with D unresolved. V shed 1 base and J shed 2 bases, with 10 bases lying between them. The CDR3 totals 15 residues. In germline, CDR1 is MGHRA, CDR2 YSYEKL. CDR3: CASSQVEGNTDTQYF. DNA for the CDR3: TGCGCCAGCAGCCAAGTAGAAGGGAACACAGATACGCAGTATTTT.

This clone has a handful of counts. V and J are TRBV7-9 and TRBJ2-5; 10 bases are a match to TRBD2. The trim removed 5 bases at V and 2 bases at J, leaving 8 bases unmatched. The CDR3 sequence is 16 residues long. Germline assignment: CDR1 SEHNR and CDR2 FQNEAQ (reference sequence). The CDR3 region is CASSPRTSGDQETQYF. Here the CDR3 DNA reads TGTGCCAGCAGCCCACGAACTAGCGGGGATCAAGAGACCCAGTACTTC.

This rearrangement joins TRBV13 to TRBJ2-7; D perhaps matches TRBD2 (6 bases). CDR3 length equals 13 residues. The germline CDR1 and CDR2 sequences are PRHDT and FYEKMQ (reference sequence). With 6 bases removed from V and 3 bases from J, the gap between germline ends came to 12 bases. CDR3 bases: TGTGCCAGCAGAAGCACGGGGGACTACGAGCAGTACTTC. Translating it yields CASRSTGDYEQYF.

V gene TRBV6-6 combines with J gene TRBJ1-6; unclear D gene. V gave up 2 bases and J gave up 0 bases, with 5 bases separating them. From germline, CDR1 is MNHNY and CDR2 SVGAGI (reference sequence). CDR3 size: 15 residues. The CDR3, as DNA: TGTGCCAGCAGTTACAGGAGCTCCTATAATTCACCCCTCCACTTT. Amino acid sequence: CASSYRSSYNSPLHF.

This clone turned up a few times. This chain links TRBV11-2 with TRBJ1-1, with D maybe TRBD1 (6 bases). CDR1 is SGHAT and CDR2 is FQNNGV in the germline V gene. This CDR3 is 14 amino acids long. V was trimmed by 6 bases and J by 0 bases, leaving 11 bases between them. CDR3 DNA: TGTGCCAGCAGTCAGGGGACGTTGAACACTGAAGCTTTCTTT. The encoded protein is CASSQGTLNTEAFF.

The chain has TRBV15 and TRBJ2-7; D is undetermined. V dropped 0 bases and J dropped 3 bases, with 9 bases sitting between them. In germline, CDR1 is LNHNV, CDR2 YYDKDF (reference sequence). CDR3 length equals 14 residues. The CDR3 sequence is CATSREIEYYEQYF. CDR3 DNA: TGTGCCACCAGCAGAGAGATTGAATACTACGAGCAGTACTTC.

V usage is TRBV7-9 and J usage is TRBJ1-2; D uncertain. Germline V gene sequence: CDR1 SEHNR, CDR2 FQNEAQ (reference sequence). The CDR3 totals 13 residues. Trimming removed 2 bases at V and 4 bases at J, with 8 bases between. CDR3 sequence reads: CASSLSDLYGYTF. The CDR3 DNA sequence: TGTGCCAGCAGCTTATCCGACCTCTATGGCTACACCTTC.